The present TCR beta chain was sequenced within a study of molecular identifiers for immune sequencing clone quantification. The overall study: The replicates split RNA from around 20,000 or 100,000 naive CD8 cells five ways and sequenced four. Study results and limitations: Whereas clones above 20 RNA copies held under 1% of naive-cell molecules, they held over 98% of effector molecules.

Regarding this clonotype: The target antigen is unknown.

Germline V gene sequence: CDR1 GTSNPN, CDR2 SVGIG (reference sequence). This CDR3 region has 14 residues. Trimming took 5 bases from V and 1 from J, leaving 14 bases between them. TCRdb re-analysed the PCR reads in MiXCR, keeping a single row per CDR3 protein. The sample holds 460,000 or so distinct CDR3 sequences, around 21% seen once. Specimen: naive CD8+ T cells from blood, with Jurkat cell RNA spiked in. Subset denoted: FACS-sorted CD8+CD4-CCR7+CD45RA+ naive T cells. The chain employs TRBV30 and TRBJ1-1; possible D gene TRBD1, 5 bases. The source of this sequence is a human donor in good health. Some libraries in this study had Jurkat cell RNA spiked in. The CDR3 DNA reads TGTGCCTGGGGGGGGGGACTGGCGAACACTGAAGCTTTCTTT. This encodes CAWGGGLANTEAFF.